This T cell receptor (beta chain) was identified in a study of read filtering for tumor transcriptome and immune sequencing. General study results and limits: Even smaller IR-seq throughput identified most shared clonotypes. The CD138-negative fraction was mixed bone marrow immune cells, not pure T cells. Dropping single-read clonotypes raised IR-seq and RNA-seq shared-clonotype correlation.

V lost 1 base and J 4 bases, leaving 5 bases between the germline ends. This CDR3 has 12 residues. CDR1 DFQATT and CDR2 SNEGSKA come from the germline V gene (reference sequence). Molecular barcoded adaptors covering alpha/delta and beta/gamma chains were used on around 370 ng RNA. TCRdb analysed the reads with MiXCR anew, one entry per CDR3 protein. Of about 40,000 distinct CDR3 sequences detected, over 9.5% appear once; the ten largest clones hold around 30%. This clonotype was counted ten times or more. Its antigen remains unidentified. Sequenced material: a population of CD138-negative cells sorted from bone marrow. The sequence derives from a donor at least 40 years old with multiple myeloma. V is TRBV20-1 and J is TRBJ2-1, with D unresolved. The chain's CDR3 is CSARGPYNEQFF. CDR3 coding DNA: TGCAGTGCTAGAGGACCGTACAATGAGCAGTTCTTC.